This T cell receptor beta chain was obtained from a study of blood T cells in healthy people across ages. Study observations and caveats: While age rose, TCR beta diversity per million T cells dropped in a roughly linear way. CMV infection status of these donors was not known.

Every sample had a minimum of 6.5 million PBMCs isolated. Unmatched junction bases numbered 8, after V lost 0 bases and J lost 1 base. Germline loops: CDR1 SGDLS, CDR2 YYNGEE. The CDR3 spans 18 residues. This clonotype showed up just a few times. Antigen: not known. Primed by a sample-barcoded 5' primer and a J-beta primer mix, a second PCR proceeded for about 6 to 11 cycles. One entry per CDR3 protein results from TCRdb running MiXCR on the 5' RACE reads. Of hundreds of thousands of distinct CDR3 sequences in the sample, about 25% were seen once. Another study also made use of these data, one on T cells of mothers and their children.

The sample consisted of blood. J is TRBJ2-2 and V is TRBV9, with TRBD2 matching over 8 bases. The sequence came from a boy between 10 and 17 years old in good health. CDR3 bases: TGTGCCAGCAGCGTAGATCTCGGGCTAGCGGGGAACACCGGGGAGCTGTTTTTT. It yields the protein CASSVDLGLAGNTGELFF.